This T cell receptor (beta chain) was sequenced for a study of cytomegalovirus exposure and HLA in healthy donors. The CDR3 extends over 15 amino acids. V was cut by 7 bases and J by 7 bases, with 22 bases left in between. Germline CDR1 SGHTA, CDR2 FQGNSA. PCR involved 60 Vbeta and 13 Jbeta primers. Data came from immunoSEQ multiplex PCR; TCRdb stores just in-frame clones and leaves some out. Among about 150,000 clones, roughly 80% were seen once, and the ten largest hold under 1.5%. Sample: PBMCs. This chain uses TRBV7-2 with TRBJ1-2, with D maybe TRBD1 (6 bases). This clonotype was sampled from a male donor in good health and CMV-seronegative. CDR3 DNA: TGTGCCAGCACCTCTACAGGGTGGGCTTCTGGTGGCTACACCTTC. Translating gives CASTSTGWASGGYTF.